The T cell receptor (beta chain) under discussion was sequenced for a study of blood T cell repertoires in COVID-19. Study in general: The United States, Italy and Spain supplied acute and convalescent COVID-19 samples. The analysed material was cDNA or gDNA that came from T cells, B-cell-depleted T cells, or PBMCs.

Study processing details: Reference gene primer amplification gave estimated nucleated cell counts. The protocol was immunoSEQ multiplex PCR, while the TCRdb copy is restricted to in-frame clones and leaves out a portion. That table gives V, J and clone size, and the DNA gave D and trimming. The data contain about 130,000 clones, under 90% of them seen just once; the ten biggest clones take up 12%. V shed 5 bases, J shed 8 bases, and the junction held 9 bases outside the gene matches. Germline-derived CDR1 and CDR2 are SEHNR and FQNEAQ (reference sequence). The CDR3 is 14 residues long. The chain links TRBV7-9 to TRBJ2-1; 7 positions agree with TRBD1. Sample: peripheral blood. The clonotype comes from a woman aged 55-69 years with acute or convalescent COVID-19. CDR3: CASSPRNRGDEQFF. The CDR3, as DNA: TGTGCCAGCAGCCCCAGAAACAGGGGTGATGAGCAGTTCTTC.